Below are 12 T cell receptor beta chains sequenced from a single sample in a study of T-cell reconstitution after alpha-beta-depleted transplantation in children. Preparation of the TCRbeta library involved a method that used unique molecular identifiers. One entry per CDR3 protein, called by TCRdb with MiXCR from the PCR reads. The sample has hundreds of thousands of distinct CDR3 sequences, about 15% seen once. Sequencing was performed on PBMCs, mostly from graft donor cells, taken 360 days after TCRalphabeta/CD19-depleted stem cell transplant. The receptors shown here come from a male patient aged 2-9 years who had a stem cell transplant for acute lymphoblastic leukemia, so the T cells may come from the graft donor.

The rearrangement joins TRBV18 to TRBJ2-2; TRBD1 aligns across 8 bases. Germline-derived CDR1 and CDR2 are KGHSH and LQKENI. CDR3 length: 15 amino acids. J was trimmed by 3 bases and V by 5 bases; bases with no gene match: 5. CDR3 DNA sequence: TGTGCCAGCTCAGGACAACAGGGGGACACCGGGGAGCTGTTTTTT. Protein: CASSGQQGDTGELFF.

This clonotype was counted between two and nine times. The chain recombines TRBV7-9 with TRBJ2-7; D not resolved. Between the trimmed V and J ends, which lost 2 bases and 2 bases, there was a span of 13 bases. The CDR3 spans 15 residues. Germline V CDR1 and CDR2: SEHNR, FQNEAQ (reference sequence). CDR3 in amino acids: CASSLRSPSAYEQYF. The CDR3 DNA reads TGTGCCAGCAGCTTAAGGTCTCCCAGCGCCTACGAGCAGTACTTC.

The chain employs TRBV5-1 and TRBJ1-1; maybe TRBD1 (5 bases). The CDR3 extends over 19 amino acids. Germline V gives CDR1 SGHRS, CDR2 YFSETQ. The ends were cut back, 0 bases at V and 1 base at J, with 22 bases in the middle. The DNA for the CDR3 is TGCGCCAGCAGCTTGGCCGGGAGGGGCAGGGCAATTTCGAACACTGAAGCTTTCTTT. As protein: CASSLAGRGRAISNTEAFF.

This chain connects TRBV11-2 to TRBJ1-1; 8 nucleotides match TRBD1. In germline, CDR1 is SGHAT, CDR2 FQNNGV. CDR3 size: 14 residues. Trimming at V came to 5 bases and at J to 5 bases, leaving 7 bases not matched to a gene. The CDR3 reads CASSVNRGGTEAFF. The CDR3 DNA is TGTGCCAGCAGCGTTAACAGGGGGGGTACTGAAGCTTTCTTT. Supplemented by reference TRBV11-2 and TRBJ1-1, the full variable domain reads EAGVAQSPRYKIIEKRQSVAFWCNPISGHATLYWYQQILGQGPKLLIQFQNNGVVDDSQLPKDRFSAERLKGVDSTLKIQPAKLEDSAVYLCASSVNRGGTEAFFGQGTRLTVV.

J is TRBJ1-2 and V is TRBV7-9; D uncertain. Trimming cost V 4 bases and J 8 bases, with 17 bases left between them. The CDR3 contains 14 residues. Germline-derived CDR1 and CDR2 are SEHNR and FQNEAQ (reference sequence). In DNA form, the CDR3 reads TGTGCCAGCAGCTCGAGTAAGGGCTCTCGGGGCTACACCTTC. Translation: CASSSSKGSRGYTF.

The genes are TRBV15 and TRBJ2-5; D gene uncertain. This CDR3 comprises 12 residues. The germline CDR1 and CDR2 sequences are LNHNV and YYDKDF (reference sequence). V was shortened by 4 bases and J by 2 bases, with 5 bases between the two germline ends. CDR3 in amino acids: CATSKEQETQYF. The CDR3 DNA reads TGTGCCACCAGCAAAGAACAAGAGACCCAGTACTTC.

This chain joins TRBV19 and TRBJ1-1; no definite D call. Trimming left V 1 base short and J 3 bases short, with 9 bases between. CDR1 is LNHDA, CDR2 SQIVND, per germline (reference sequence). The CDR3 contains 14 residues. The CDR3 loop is CASSIVRVDTEAFF. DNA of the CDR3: TGTGCCAGTAGTATAGTTCGGGTGGACACTGAAGCTTTCTTT.

CDR3 DNA: TGTGCCAGCAGTGAATGGCAGTTGGGGGAGACCCAGTACTTC. As protein: CASSEWQLGETQYF. This chain joins TRBV25-1 and TRBJ2-5; D uncertain. This CDR3 contains 14 residues. The germline V gene has CDR1 MGHDK and CDR2 SYGVNS. Trimming left V 1 base short and J 5 bases short, with 11 bases between.

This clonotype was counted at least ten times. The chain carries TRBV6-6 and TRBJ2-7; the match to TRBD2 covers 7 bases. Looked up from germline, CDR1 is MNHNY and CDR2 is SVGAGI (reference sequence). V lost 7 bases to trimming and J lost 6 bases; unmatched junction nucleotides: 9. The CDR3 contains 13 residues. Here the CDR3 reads CASTFKRGREQYF. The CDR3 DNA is TGTGCCAGCACTTTTAAGCGGGGTCGCGAGCAGTACTTC.

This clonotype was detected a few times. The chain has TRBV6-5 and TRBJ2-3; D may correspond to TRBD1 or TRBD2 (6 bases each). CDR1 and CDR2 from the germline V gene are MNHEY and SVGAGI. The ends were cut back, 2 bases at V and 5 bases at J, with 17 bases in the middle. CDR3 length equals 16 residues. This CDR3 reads CASSYVLGGRKDTQYF. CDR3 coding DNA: TGTGCCAGCAGTTACGTCTTGGGGGGCCGAAAAGATACGCAGTATTTT.

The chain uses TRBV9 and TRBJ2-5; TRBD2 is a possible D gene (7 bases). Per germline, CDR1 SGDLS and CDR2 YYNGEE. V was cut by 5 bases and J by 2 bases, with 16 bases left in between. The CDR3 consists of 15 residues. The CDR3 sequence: CASSEGGGRQETQYF. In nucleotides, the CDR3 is TGTGCCAGCAGTGAAGGGGGGGGCCGACAAGAGACCCAGTACTTC.

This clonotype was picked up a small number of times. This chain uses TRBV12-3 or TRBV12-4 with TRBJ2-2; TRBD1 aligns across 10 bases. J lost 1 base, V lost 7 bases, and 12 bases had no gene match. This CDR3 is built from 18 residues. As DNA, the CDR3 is TGTGCCAGCACCGAGGGGGACAGGGGTGTCCTGAACACCGGGGAGCTGTTTTTT. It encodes CASTEGDRGVLNTGELFF.